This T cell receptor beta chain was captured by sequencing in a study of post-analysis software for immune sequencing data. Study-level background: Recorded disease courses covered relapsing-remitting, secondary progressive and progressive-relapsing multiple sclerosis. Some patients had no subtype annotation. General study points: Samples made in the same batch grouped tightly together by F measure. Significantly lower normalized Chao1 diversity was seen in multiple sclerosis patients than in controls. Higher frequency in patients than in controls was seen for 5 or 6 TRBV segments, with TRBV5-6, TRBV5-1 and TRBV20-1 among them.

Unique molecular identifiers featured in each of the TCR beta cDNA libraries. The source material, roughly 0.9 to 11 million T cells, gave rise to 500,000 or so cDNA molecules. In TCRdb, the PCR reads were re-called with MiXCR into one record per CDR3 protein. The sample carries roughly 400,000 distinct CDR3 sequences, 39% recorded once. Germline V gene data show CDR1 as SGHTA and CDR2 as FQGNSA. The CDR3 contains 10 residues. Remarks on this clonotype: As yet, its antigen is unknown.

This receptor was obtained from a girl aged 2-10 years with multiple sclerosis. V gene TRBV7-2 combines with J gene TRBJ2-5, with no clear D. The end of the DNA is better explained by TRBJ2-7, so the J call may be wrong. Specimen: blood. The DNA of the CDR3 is TGTGCCAGCAGCCCTAGCGAGCAGTACTTC. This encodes CASSPSEQYF.